The 28 T cell receptor beta chains given below trace back to one sample, sequenced in a study of shared clonotypes between healthy human individuals. Sequencing used immunoSEQ multiplex PCR; TCRdb keeps in-frame clones, though not all of them. Of 980,000 or so clones in the sample, about three quarters were seen once. Sequencing was done on a sample of memory CD4+ T cells sorted from blood. Subset given: CD45RA-negative fraction. These receptor sequences come from a man aged 18-30 years in good health.

The CDR3 is CASSGLRTSQETQYF. The CDR3 nucleotides are TGTGCCAGCAGTGGACTCCGGACGTCCCAAGAGACCCAGTACTTC. The chain combines TRBV6-5 with TRBJ2-5, with D tentatively TRBD2 (5 bases). V was pared by 5 bases and J by 1 base, with 14 bases between. The length of the CDR3 is 15 residues. Germline-derived CDR1 and CDR2 are MNHEY and SVGAGI.

In regard to this clone: This CDR3 is also generated by other DNA sequences in the sample. The chain combines TRBV7-2 with TRBJ1-1; possible D gene TRBD1, 5 bases. Deletions cut 3 bases from V and 5 bases from J, with 10 bases between. This CDR3 is built from 13 residues. Germline lookup yields CDR1 SGHTA and CDR2 FQGNSA. The CDR3 is CASSFRGGTEAFF. The DNA for the CDR3 is TGTGCCAGCAGCTTCCGGGGGGGTACTGAAGCTTTCTTT.

In its sample, this clone was seen a few times. The chain has TRBV19 and TRBJ2-2; D may be TRBD1 (6 bases). The V gene's germline CDR1 is LNHDA and CDR2 SQIVND (reference sequence). There are 16 residues in the CDR3. V lost 2 bases and J lost 7, with 17 bases in between. Written as DNA, the CDR3 is TGTGCCAGTAGTATATCTGGGGCAGGGGATAACGGGGAGCTGTTTTTT. Amino acid sequence: CASSISGAGDNGELFF.

About this clone: An end of the junction differs from the germline gene, which may be a read error. The genes are TRBV11-3 and TRBJ2-1, with D possibly TRBD2 on 5 matching bases. This CDR3 is 12 amino acids long. Germline loops: CDR1 SGHNT, CDR2 YENEEA. This chain's CDR3 is CASSLEGDEQFF. CDR3 DNA sequence: TGTGCCAGCAGCCTAGAGGGAGATGAGCAGTTCTTC.

The chain joins TRBV29-1 to TRBJ2-5; maybe TRBD1 (6 bases). The CDR3 sequence is 13 residues long. Germline values: CDR1 SQVTM, CDR2 ANQGSEA. V lost 3 bases and J lost 4, with 12 bases in between. In nucleotides, the CDR3 is TGCAGCGTTGATCAGGGGTCTGGAGAGACCCAGTACTTC. As protein: CSVDQGSGETQYF.

This clone has more than one count but fewer than ten. The chain links TRBV6-6 to TRBJ2-5; 8 bases agree with TRBD1. The CDR3 covers 15 residues. The V and J ends lost 6 bases and 4 bases, in that order; junction bases with no gene match: 10. The germline V gene encodes CDR1 MNHNY and CDR2 SVGAGI (reference sequence). CDR3 nucleotide sequence: TGTGCCAGCAGCCCACCCCGGACAGGGATAGAGACCCAGTACTTC. Amino acid sequence: CASSPPRTGIETQYF.

The chain combines TRBV10-3 with TRBJ2-7; D is unclear. Looked up from germline, CDR1 is ENHRY and CDR2 is SYGVKD. The CDR3 length is 12 residues. Trimming shortened V by 9 bases and J by 4 bases, and 13 bases separated the two germline ends. The CDR3, as DNA: TGTGCCATTGGGTCCCCCGTTTACGAGCAGTACTTC. Translating gives CAIGSPVYEQYF.

This clone was detected a few times. Different DNA sequences within this sample yield the same CDR3. This sequence joins TRBV10-3 and TRBJ2-3; no clear D gene. The germline CDR1 and CDR2 sequences are ENHRY and SYGVKD. V dropped 2 bases and J dropped 5 bases, with 5 bases sitting between them. The CDR3 spans 12 residues. The CDR3 sequence is CAISEGGDTQYF. In DNA form, the CDR3 reads TGTGCCATCAGTGAGGGTGGAGATACGCAGTATTTT.

The V gene is TRBV6-1, the J gene TRBJ1-2; D is possibly TRBD1 (5 bases). The CDR3 has 13 amino acids. The germline V gene has CDR1 MNHNS and CDR2 SASEGT. Trimming removed 5 bases from V and 4 bases from J, with 11 bases in between. The CDR3: CASSLTVRYGYTF. The DNA of the CDR3 is TGTGCCAGCAGTCTGACAGTTCGCTATGGCTACACCTTC.

The chain has TRBV5-4 and TRBJ2-7; D call uncertain. Germline-derived CDR1 and CDR2 are SGHNT and YYREEE (reference sequence). Deletions cut 4 bases from V and 4 bases from J, with 9 bases between. The CDR3 is 12 residues long. The CDR3 DNA follows: TGTGCCAGCAGCCCACTGGTTTACGAGCAGTACTTC. Translated, it gives CASSPLVYEQYF. Full variable domain (missing parts from reference TRBV5-4 and TRBJ2-7): ETGVTQSPTHLIKTRGQQVTLRCSSQSGHNTVSWYQQALGQGPQFIFQYYREEENGRGNFPPRFSGLQFPNYSSELNVNALELDDSALYLCASSPLVYEQYFGPGTRLTVT.

This clone was counted between two and nine times. V and J are TRBV2 and TRBJ2-5, with TRBD1 matching 9 bases. The V gene's germline CDR1 is SNHLY and CDR2 FYNNEI. The ends lost 4 bases at V and 5 bases at J; junction bases unmatched: 5. There are 14 residues in the CDR3. The CDR3 region has the DNA TGTGCCAGCAGTGTATTCGGGACAGGGGAGACCCAGTACTTC. It specifies CASSVFGTGETQYF. Drawing the rest from reference TRBV2 and TRBJ2-5, the complete variable domain is EPEVTQTPSHQVTQMGQEVILRCVPISNHLYFYWYRQILGQKVEFLVSFYNNEISEKSEIFDDQFSVERPDGSNFTLKIRSTKLEDSAMYFCASSVFGTGETQYFGPGTRLLVL.

V usage is TRBV19 and J usage is TRBJ1-3; 7 bases are a match to TRBD1. Germline V gene data show CDR1 as LNHDA and CDR2 as SQIVND (reference sequence). V was pared by 6 bases and J by 0 bases, with 11 bases of the junction left unmatched. This CDR3 spans 17 amino acids. CDR3 in DNA: TGTGCCAGTAGCCGCCTCGACAGGGCTCACTCTGGAAACACCATATATTTT. This translates into CASSRLDRAHSGNTIYF.

J is TRBJ2-1 and V is TRBV9; the match to TRBD2 covers 9 bases. The V segment lost 7 bases and the J segment 10 bases; nucleotides outside the gene matches: 12. CDR1 and CDR2 (germline): SGDLS, YYNGEE. The CDR3 sequence is 14 residues long. The CDR3 sequence is CASSGTSPSGEQFF. The DNA of the CDR3 is TGTGCCAGCTCCGGGACTAGCCCGTCGGGGGAGCAGTTCTTC.

This chain connects TRBV10-3 to TRBJ2-2; TRBD2 agrees at 12 bases. The CDR3 runs to 13 residues. The germline gives CDR1 ENHRY, CDR2 SYGVKD. Trimming at V came to 9 bases and at J to 8 bases, leaving 4 bases not matched to a gene. The CDR3 DNA reads TGTGCCATGTCTAGCGGGGGGGCTGGGGAGCTGTTTTTT. Its translation is CAMSSGGAGELFF.

This chain joins TRBV9 and TRBJ1-5; tentative D call: TRBD1 (6 bases). Germline V CDR1 and CDR2: SGDLS, YYNGEE. V was clipped by 3 bases and J by 8 bases, with 15 bases between them. This CDR3 has 14 residues. The CDR3: CASSGGGLLEPQHF. The CDR3 coding sequence is TGTGCCAGCAGCGGAGGGGGGCTCCTAGAGCCCCAGCATTTT.

V is TRBV19 and J is TRBJ2-2; the match to TRBD2 covers 9 bases. CDR3 length equals 15 residues. Germline CDR1 and CDR2: LNHDA and SQIVND (reference sequence). The trim removed 7 bases at V and 5 bases at J, leaving 8 bases unmatched. CDR3 protein: CASTPSGKNTGELFF. In DNA, the CDR3 is TGTGCCAGTACCCCTAGCGGGAAGAATACCGGGGAGCTGTTTTTT.

Here the CDR3 reads CASSLDGRTMNTEAFF. Written as DNA, the CDR3 is TGTGCCAGCAGCTTGGATGGCAGGACTATGAACACTGAAGCTTTCTTT. The chain combines TRBV5-4 with TRBJ1-1; the D is unclear. CDR3 length: 16 amino acids. Germline lookup yields CDR1 SGHNT and CDR2 YYREEE (reference sequence). V gave up 0 bases and J gave up 0 bases, with 12 bases separating them.

The chain uses TRBV6-6 and TRBJ2-5; TRBD2 is a possible D gene (7 bases). CDR1 is MNHNY and CDR2 is SVGAGI in the germline V gene (reference sequence). V was shortened by 10 bases and J by 0 bases, with 18 bases between the two germline ends. CDR3 length: 15 amino acids. CDR3 in DNA: TGTGCCACTAAGGCGGGGAGGGGGTACCAAGAGACCCAGTACTTC. Translating it yields CATKAGRGYQETQYF.

This clone was counted a few times. The chain is built from TRBV27 and TRBJ2-5, with a tentative D call TRBD1 (6 bases). The germline gives CDR1 MNHEY, CDR2 SMNVEV (reference sequence). The CDR3 extends over 16 amino acids. V lost 5 bases, J lost 5 bases, and 21 bases lay in between. CDR3 sequence: CASSRTGIGTEETQYF. The DNA of the CDR3 is TGTGCCAGCAGTAGAACAGGGATCGGAACGGAGGAGACCCAGTACTTC.

CDR3 nucleotides: TGTGCCAGCTCACCCAGCCCCCAGAGCTCTGGAAACACCATATATTTT. Amino acid sequence: CASSPSPQSSGNTIYF. The rearrangement links TRBV18 to TRBJ1-3; D is uncertain. This CDR3 has 16 residues. In germline, CDR1 is KGHSH, CDR2 LQKENI. Trimming shortened V by 3 bases and J by 0 bases, and 12 bases separated the two germline ends.

This clone has only a few counts. At one boundary the junction diverges from the germline segment, which might be a read error. The J gene is TRBJ1-4, the V gene TRBV6-4; tentatively, D is TRBD1 (6 bases). This CDR3 region has 16 residues. Germline CDR1 MRHNA, CDR2 SNTAGT. CDR3 DNA sequence: TGTGCCAGCAGTGACTCGACGGGGGGGCCTAAAGAAAAACTGTTTTTT. It yields the protein CASSDSTGGPKEKLFF.

The V gene is TRBV6-5, the J gene TRBJ1-2; D possibly corresponds to TRBD1 (5 bases). Trimming left V 0 bases short and J 7 bases short, with 15 bases between. Germline V gene data show CDR1 as MNHEY and CDR2 as SVGAGI. This CDR3 has 15 residues. The CDR3 nucleotides are TGTGCCAGCAGTTACTCGGCCCAGGGATCCTCTGGCTACACCTTC. It codes for CASSYSAQGSSGYTF.

This clone has just a few counts. This chain connects TRBV10-2 to TRBJ2-1; D gene uncertain. Looked up from germline, CDR1 is WSHSY and CDR2 is SAAADI. Trimming took off 8 bases at V and 6 bases at J, with 14 bases between the two ends. This CDR3 comprises 13 residues. Here the CDR3 reads CASRVKVTNEQFF. The CDR3, as DNA: TGCGCCAGCCGGGTTAAGGTAACCAATGAGCAGTTCTTC.

J is TRBJ2-1 and V is TRBV5-1; 9 positions match TRBD2. The V gene's germline CDR1 is SGHRS and CDR2 YFSETQ. The V segment lost 3 bases and the J segment 5 bases; nucleotides outside the gene matches: 3. The CDR3 has 14 amino acids. The CDR3 nucleotides read TGCGCCAGCAGCTGGACTAGCGTGAACAATGAGCAGTTCTTC. Translation: CASSWTSVNNEQFF.

The V gene is TRBV7-9, the J gene TRBJ1-1, with 8 bases matching TRBD1. The germline CDR1 and CDR2 sequences are SEHNR and FQNEAQ (reference sequence). V was pared by 5 bases and J by 1 base, with 3 bases of the junction left unmatched. The CDR3 consists of 14 residues. The CDR3 region has the DNA TGTGCCAGCAGCCGACAGGGGACGAACACTGAAGCTTTCTTT. This sequence encodes CASSRQGTNTEAFF.

Comment on this clone: The germline gene is not matched at one end of the junction; a read error may be the cause. The chain links TRBV6-1 to TRBJ1-5; D is ambiguous. Germline lookup yields CDR1 MNHNS and CDR2 SASEGT. This CDR3 region has 15 residues. The DNA for the CDR3 is TGTGCCAGCAGTGCGGGCCTAATTAGCAACCAGCCCCAGCATTTT. Its translation is CASSAGLISNQPQHF.

This rearrangement joins TRBV30 to TRBJ1-5, with 7 bases identical to TRBD1. The CDR3 runs 17 residues. The V gene's germline CDR1 is GTSNPN and CDR2 SVGIG (reference sequence). The J segment lost 3 bases and the V segment lost 2 bases, leaving 13 bases of the junction unmatched. This CDR3 is CAWSLSTGFLFNQPQHF. CDR3 DNA: TGTGCCTGGAGTCTCTCGACAGGGTTCCTTTTCAATCAGCCCCAGCATTTT.

The chain has TRBV10-1 and TRBJ2-5; a weak D match, TRBD2 (6 bases). Germline CDR1 reads WNHNN; CDR2 reads SYGVQD (reference sequence). This CDR3 spans 15 amino acids. V lost 4 bases and J 1 base, leaving 13 bases between the germline ends. This CDR3 is CASSATGLRQETQYF. CDR3 bases: TGCGCCAGCAGTGCAACGGGACTCCGCCAAGAGACCCAGTACTTC.